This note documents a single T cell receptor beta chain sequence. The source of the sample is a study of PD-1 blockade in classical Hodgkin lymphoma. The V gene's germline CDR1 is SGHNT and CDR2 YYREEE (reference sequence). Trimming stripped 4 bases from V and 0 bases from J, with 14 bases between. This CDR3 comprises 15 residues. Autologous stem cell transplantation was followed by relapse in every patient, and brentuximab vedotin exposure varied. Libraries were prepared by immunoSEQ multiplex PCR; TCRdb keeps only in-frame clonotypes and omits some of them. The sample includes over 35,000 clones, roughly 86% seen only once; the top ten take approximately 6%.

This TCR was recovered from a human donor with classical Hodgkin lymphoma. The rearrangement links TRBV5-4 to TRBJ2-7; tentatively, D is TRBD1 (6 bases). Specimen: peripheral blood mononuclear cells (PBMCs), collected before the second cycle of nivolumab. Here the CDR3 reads CASSRDRLSSYEQYF. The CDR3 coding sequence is TGTGCCAGCAGCCGAGACAGGCTGAGCTCCTACGAGCAGTACTTC.